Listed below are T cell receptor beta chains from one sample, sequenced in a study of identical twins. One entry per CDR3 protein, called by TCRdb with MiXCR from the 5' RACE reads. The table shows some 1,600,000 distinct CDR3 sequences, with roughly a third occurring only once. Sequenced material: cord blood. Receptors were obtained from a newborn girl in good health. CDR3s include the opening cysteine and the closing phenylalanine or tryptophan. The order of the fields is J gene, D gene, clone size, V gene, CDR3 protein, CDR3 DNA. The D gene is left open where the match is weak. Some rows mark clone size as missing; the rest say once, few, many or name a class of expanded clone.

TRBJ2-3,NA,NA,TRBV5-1,CASSDSGFTDTQYF,TGCGCCAGCAGCGACAGCGGCTTCACAGATACGCAGTATTTT
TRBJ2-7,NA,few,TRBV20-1,CSAIAVQGSYEQYF,TGCAGTGCTATAGCGGTGCAGGGCTCCTACGAGCAGTACTTC
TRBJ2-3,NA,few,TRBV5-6,CASSLGARSPPDTQYF,TGTGCCAGCAGCTTGGGAGCCCGAAGCCCACCAGATACGCAGTATTTT
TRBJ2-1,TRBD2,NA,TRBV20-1,CSAPANLAGAYNEQFF,TGCAGTGCTCCCGCCAATTTAGCGGGAGCCTACAATGAGCAGTTCTTC
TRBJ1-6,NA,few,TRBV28,CASKTGIDSPLHF,TGTGCCAGCAAAACAGGGATTGATTCACCCCTCCACTTT
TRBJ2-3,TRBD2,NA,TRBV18,CASSPPAGGLGDTQYF,TGTGCCAGCTCACCACCAGCGGGGGGGCTAGGAGATACGCAGTATTTT
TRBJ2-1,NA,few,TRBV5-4,CASSLDRGGLQFF,TGTGCCAGCAGCTTGGACCGTGGGGGCCTCCAGTTCTTC
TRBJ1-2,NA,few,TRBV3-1,CASSHLSSRANYGYTF,TGTGCCAGCAGCCACCTAAGCAGTCGAGCTAACTATGGCTACACCTTC
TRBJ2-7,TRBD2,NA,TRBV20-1,CSARESGGTYEQYF,TGCAGTGCTAGAGAAAGCGGGGGTACCTACGAGCAGTACTTC
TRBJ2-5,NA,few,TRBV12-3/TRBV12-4,CASSLSAGVYNEQYF,TGTGCCAGCAGTTTAAGCGCGGGTGTATACAATGAGCAGTACTTC
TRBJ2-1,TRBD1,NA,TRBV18,CASFPPSGGKNEQFF,TGTGCCAGCTTCCCTCCCTCAGGGGGAAAAAATGAGCAGTTCTTC
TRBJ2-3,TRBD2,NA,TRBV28,CASPKGSGRATDTQYF,TGTGCCAGCCCCAAGGGAAGCGGGAGGGCAACAGATACGCAGTATTTT
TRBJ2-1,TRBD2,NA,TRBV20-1,CSASPAGGGAYNEQFF,TGCAGTGCTAGCCCAGCCGGCGGGGGAGCATACAATGAGCAGTTCTTC
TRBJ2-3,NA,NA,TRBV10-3,CAISESGVGTGDTQYF,TGTGCCATCAGTGAGTCGGGAGTGGGTACAGGTGATACGCAGTATTTT
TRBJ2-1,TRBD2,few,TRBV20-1,CSAPKTTSASFSSYNEQFF,TGCAGTGCCCCAAAAACGACTAGCGCCAGTTTCAGCTCCTACAATGAGCAGTTCTTC
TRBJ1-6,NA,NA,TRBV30,CAWSVKGNSPLHF,TGTGCCTGGAGTGTAAAGGGAAATTCACCCCTCCACTTT
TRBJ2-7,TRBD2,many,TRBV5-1,CASSLVGTSVYEQYF,TGCGCCAGCAGCTTGGTTGGGACTAGCGTGTACGAGCAGTACTTC
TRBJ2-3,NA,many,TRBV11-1,CASSIGRVSTDTQYF,TGTGCCAGCAGCATTGGCCGTGTCTCCACAGATACGCAGTATTTT
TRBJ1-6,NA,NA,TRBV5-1,CASSLQGMGSPLHF,TGCGCCAGCAGCCTACAGGGTATGGGTTCACCCCTCCACTTT
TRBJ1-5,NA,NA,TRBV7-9,CASSSPDGQQNSNQPQHF,TGTGCCAGCAGCTCCCCGGACGGACAACAGAATAGCAATCAGCCCCAGCATTTT
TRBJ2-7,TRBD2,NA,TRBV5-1,CASSYGLAGEDGEQYF,TGCGCCAGCAGCTACGGACTAGCGGGAGAGGATGGCGAGCAGTACTTC
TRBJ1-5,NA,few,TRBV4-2,CASSPVPTYSNQPQHF,TGTGCCAGCAGCCCGGTCCCGACCTATAGCAATCAGCCCCAGCATTTT
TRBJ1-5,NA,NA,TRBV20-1,CSSRTDFNQPQHF,TGCAGTTCTAGGACAGACTTTAATCAGCCCCAGCATTTT
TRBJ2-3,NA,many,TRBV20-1,CSATSTDTQYF,TGCAGTGCTACTAGCACAGATACGCAGTATTTT
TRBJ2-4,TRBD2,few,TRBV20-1,CSARWLAGGPKNIQYF,TGCAGTGCTAGATGGCTAGCGGGAGGGCCCAAAAACATTCAGTACTTC
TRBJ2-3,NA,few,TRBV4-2,CASSQDATRDTQYF,TGTGCCAGCAGCCAAGATGCTACGCGGGATACGCAGTATTTT
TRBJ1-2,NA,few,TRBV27,CASSQNSPNYGYTF,TGTGCCAGCAGCCAAAACAGCCCTAACTATGGCTACACCTTC
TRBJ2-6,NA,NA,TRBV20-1,CSARGGSLSHSGANVLTF,TGCAGTGCTAGAGGGGGGTCCCTCTCCCACTCTGGGGCCAACGTCCTGACTTTC
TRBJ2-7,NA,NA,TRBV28,CASSPLRRTIVVDEQYF,TGTGCCAGCAGCCCCCTTAGGAGGACTATTGTTGTTGATGAGCAGTACTTC
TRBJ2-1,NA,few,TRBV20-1,CSASGVAEGYNEQFF,TGCAGTGCTAGCGGGGTAGCAGAGGGCTACAATGAGCAGTTCTTC
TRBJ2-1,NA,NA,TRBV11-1,CASSLVAPDEQFF,TGTGCCAGCAGCTTAGTGGCCCCGGATGAGCAGTTCTTC